The rows below give T cell receptor beta chains drawn from one sample of a study of blood T cells in healthy people across ages. TCRdb recomputed calls from the 5' RACE reads with MiXCR, one row per CDR3 protein. Of about 930,000 distinct CDR3 sequences in the sample, about 28% were seen once. These data also featured in a second study, about T cells of mothers and their children.

The specimen sequenced was blood. The receptor set was obtained from a woman in her thirties or forties in good health. Both conserved end residues are part of each CDR3. The D gene is left open where the match is weak. Expanded clones are given a class, and other clones once, few, many or no size at all.

many | TRBJ2-5 | TRBV20-1 | . | TGCAGTGCTAGAGATCTGTTGGGACAAGAGACCCAGTACTTC | CSARDLLGQETQYF
. | TRBJ1-2 | TRBV7-9 | . | TGTGCCAGCACGATTCTTGCGGCCTATGGCTACACCTTC | CASTILAAYGYTF
few | TRBJ1-2 | TRBV20-1 | TRBD1 | TGCACCCAAAAGGGACAGGGGGCTAACTATGGCTACACCTTC | CTQKGQGANYGYTF
many | TRBJ2-1 | TRBV6-4 | . | TGTGCCAGCAGTGACGGCCTAGAACTCAATGAGCAGTTCTTC | CASSDGLELNEQFF
. | TRBJ2-4 | TRBV7-2 | TRBD1 | TGTGCCAGCAGCTTAGCGCGTCGCCCCTGGGACAGGGCGAACATAAACATTCAGTACTTC | CASSLARRPWDRANINIQYF
few | TRBJ2-3 | TRBV9 | . | TGTGCCAGCAGCGTAGACGGTAGGACCACAGATACGCAGTATTTT | CASSVDGRTTDTQYF
. | TRBJ2-3 | TRBV4-3 | . | TGCGCCAGCAGCCGAGGAGTCGCAGATACGCAGTATTTT | CASSRGVADTQYF
. | TRBJ2-1 | TRBV6-4 | . | TGTGCCAGCAGTTCTAGCAGGGGGGCGTCCGAGCAGTTCTTC | CASSSSRGASEQFF
many | TRBJ2-7 | TRBV28 | TRBD2 | TGTGCCAGCAGCCCCCACCTAGCGGGGGCCTACGAGCAGTACTTC | CASSPHLAGAYEQYF
. | TRBJ1-2 | TRBV5-6 | . | TGTGCCAGCAGGACATACAGGGCCTCCCATGGCTACACCTTC | CASRTYRASHGYTF
. | TRBJ2-7 | TRBV6-1 | TRBD1 | TGTGCCAGCAGCCCTACGGACAGGGTTTACGAGCAGTACTTC | CASSPTDRVYEQYF
many | TRBJ1-4 | TRBV7-6 | . | TGTGCCAGCAGCTTGACGACATTAACTAATGAAAAACTGTTTTTT | CASSLTTLTNEKLFF
few | TRBJ1-2 | TRBV28 | TRBD1 | TGTGCCAGCAGTTTGTCTCAGGGGGCGCCCGGCTACACCTTC | CASSLSQGAPGYTF
many | TRBJ2-1 | TRBV7-3 | . | TGTGCCAGCAGCGCCTCGGCGTCAAGCTCCTACAATGAGCAGTTCTTC | CASSASASSSYNEQFF
. | TRBJ2-7 | TRBV20-1 | TRBD1 | TGCAGTGCTATCCCGGGACAGGGGGACGATGAGCAGTACTTC | CSAIPGQGDDEQYF
few | TRBJ2-1 | TRBV30 | TRBD2 | TGTGCCTGGAGCGAGGGGACTAGCAGATACAATGAGCAGTTCTTC | CAWSEGTSRYNEQFF
. | TRBJ1-1 | TRBV7-2 | . | TGTACCAGCAGCTTAAGAGGGGTACGGGCTTTCTTT | CTSSLRGVRAFF
many | TRBJ2-7 | TRBV20-1 | . | TGCAGTGCGACAGAGTACAACGAGCAGTACTTC | CSATEYNEQYF
. | TRBJ2-3 | TRBV15 | TRBD2 | TGTGCCACCAGCAGAGAGAGACTAGCAACAGATAGGCAGTATTTT | CATSRERLATDRQYF
many | TRBJ2-1 | TRBV5-1 | TRBD2 | TGCGCCAGCAGCTCCACCCCTCCCGGGACTAGCGGGGGGGCGAGGGAGCAGTTCTTC | CASSSTPPGTSGGAREQFF
. | TRBJ1-1 | TRBV28 | . | TGTGCCAGCAGCTACCGATGGGGGGTCCGGGGCCCGGGGACTGAAGCTTTCTTT | CASSYRWGVRGPGTEAFF
. | TRBJ1-2 | TRBV20-1 | . | TGCAGTGCTAGAGCCCTGAGACCTGACAGCCTCTATGGCTACACCTTC | CSARALRPDSLYGYTF
. | TRBJ2-1 | TRBV20-1 | TRBD2 | TGCAGTGCTAGATGGCTAGCGGGGAACAATGAGCAGTTCTTC | CSARWLAGNNEQFF
. | TRBJ1-2 | TRBV30 | . | TGTGCCTGGAGTAGGAGGAGGGGACATTTGTCCTATGGCTACACCTTC | CAWSRRRGHLSYGYTF
many | TRBJ2-7 | TRBV6-1 | . | TGTGCCAGCAGTGAAGCGCTTAACGGACCCTACGAGCAGTACTTC | CASSEALNGPYEQYF
few | TRBJ2-3 | TRBV7-2 | . | TGTGCCAGCACCAATGGCGCAGGGTCTCAGGATACGCAGTATTTT | CASTNGAGSQDTQYF
few | TRBJ2-1 | TRBV14 | . | TGTGCCAGCAGCCAAGAAAATACGGGCTCCTACAATGAGCAGTTCTTC | CASSQENTGSYNEQFF
. | TRBJ1-2 | TRBV9 | . | TGTGCCAGCAGCGTAGGGCGGGCAGGCCCTAACTATGGCTACACCTTC | CASSVGRAGPNYGYTF
. | TRBJ2-1 | TRBV28 | . | TGTGCCAGCACAGTGGGGAATGAGCAGTTCTTC | CASTVGNEQFF
. | TRBJ1-5 | TRBV20-1 | . | TGCAGTGCTAGAGATCTCGGAGGGAACCAGCCCCAGCATTTT | CSARDLGGNQPQHF
. | TRBJ1-6 | TRBV27 | TRBD1 | TGTGCCAGCAGTTTGACAGGGGGCTCACCCCTCCACTTT | CASSLTGGSPLHF
many | TRBJ1-1 | TRBV3-1 | . | TGTGCCAGCAGCTCCGAGAGTGAAGCTTTCTTT | CASSSESEAFF
. | TRBJ1-2 | TRBV20-1 | . | TGCAGTGCTAGAGATAGGGCGTCGGCTAACTATGGCTACACCTTC | CSARDRASANYGYTF
. | TRBJ2-7 | TRBV28 | . | TGTGCCAGCAGTGTACCCGGGCAGGGTGGGAGCGAGCAGTACTTC | CASSVPGQGGSEQYF
many | TRBJ2-7 | TRBV4-3 | TRBD1 | TGCGCCAGCAGCCTAAAGGACAGGGGAGGCGACGAGCAGTACTTC | CASSLKDRGGDEQYF
few | TRBJ2-1 | TRBV5-1 | . | TGCGCCAGCAGCTTTGGTGGAACGTTCGGGGGCTACAATGAGCAGTTCTTC | CASSFGGTFGGYNEQFF
. | TRBJ2-7 | TRBV6-1 | TRBD1 | TGTGCCAGCATCAGACAGGGGGGAGGCGAGCAGTACTTC | CASIRQGGGEQYF
. | TRBJ1-2 | TRBV20-1 | TRBD1 | TGCAGTGCCGAGACAGGGTATGACTATGGCTACACCTTC | CSAETGYDYGYTF
many | TRBJ2-1 | TRBV9 | . | TGTGCCAGCAGCCTTGAAAATGAGCAGTTCTTC | CASSLENEQFF
. | TRBJ1-2 | TRBV28 | . | TGTGCCAGCACTGGGTACTCCTATGGCTACACCTTC | CASTGYSYGYTF
many | TRBJ2-7 | TRBV28 | TRBD2 | TGTGCCAGCAGTTCCCCTTCCCCAGCGGGGTCCTACGAGCAGTACTTC | CASSSPSPAGSYEQYF
. | TRBJ1-3 | TRBV14 | . | TGTGCCAGCAGCCAAGATGGGCGGTCTGGAAACACCATATATTTT | CASSQDGRSGNTIYF
. | TRBJ2-4 | TRBV7-2 | TRBD2 | TGTGCCAGCAGCTCTTTTAGCGGGGGACACAATGAGCAGTACTTC | CASSSFSGGHNEQYF
. | TRBJ2-1 | TRBV20-1 | . | TGCAGTGCTAGAGTAAGTGCCTCTCGGAATGAGCAGTTCTTC | CSARVSASRNEQFF
. | TRBJ2-5 | TRBV7-2 | . | TGTGCCAGCAGTTTACAGGACCCCGGTGAGCAGTACTTC | CASSLQDPGEQYF
few | TRBJ2-7 | TRBV4-1 | TRBD1 | TGCGCCAGCAGCCCACTCAGTTTTCGGGGGACAGGACCCTACGAGCAGTACTTC | CASSPLSFRGTGPYEQYF
many | TRBJ2-1 | TRBV20-1 | . | TGCAGTGCCACGGTGGCGGCGGGGCAGTTCTTC | CSATVAAGQFF
many | TRBJ1-2 | TRBV4-1 | . | TGCGCCAGCAGCCAAGCTCCGGCCGTCGACTATGGCTACACCTTC | CASSQAPAVDYGYTF
few | TRBJ2-2 | TRBV5-1 | TRBD1 | TGCGCCAGCAGGGACGGACAGGCAACGAACACCGGGGAGCTGTTTTTT | CASRDGQATNTGELFF
. | TRBJ2-1 | TRBV7-2 | . | TGTGCCAGCACCTCTAGGCAGGCGGCCCTTTATGAGCAGTTCTTC | CASTSRQAALYEQFF
. | TRBJ2-5 | TRBV5-1 | TRBD2 | TGCGCCAGCAGCTTAGTGACTAGCGGGGGGCGGGAGACCCAGTACTTC | CASSLVTSGGRETQYF
many | TRBJ2-5 | TRBV20-1 | TRBD1 | TGCAGTGCACCGACAGGGGCTGAGACCCAGTACTTC | CSAPTGAETQYF
. | TRBJ2-1 | TRBV7-2 | . | TGTGCCAGCAGCTTATTCCCGCGGTTAGCCGGGGGTGAGCAGTTCTTC | CASSLFPRLAGGEQFF
few | TRBJ1-5 | TRBV15 | . | TGTGCCACCAGCGTAAGAGCCAATCAGCCCCAGCATTTT | CATSVRANQPQHF
many | TRBJ2-1 | TRBV6-4 | . | TGTGCCAGCAGTGAACTGGGGGATTCCTACAATGAGCAGTTCTTC | CASSELGDSYNEQFF